This TCR beta chain was found in a study of vaccination effects on CD4 cells after COVID-19. Study information: With the ViraFEST assay, the study expanded antigen-specific CD4+ T cells using viral peptide pools, then sequenced them. Sampling occurred a median 72 days post second dose, range 14 to 241.

Study-wide results and limits: A shortage of convalescent patients and an absence of early post-infection timepoints characterized the study.

This clone was counted between two and nine times. Its antigen is unknown. Clones were read by immunoSEQ multiplex PCR, and TCRdb kept only the in-frame ones, dropping some. The table shows 66,000 or so clones, with approximately 79% occurring only once. The authors isolated CD4+ T cells after ten to eleven days of culture. Participants were given two doses of BNT162b2 or mRNA-1273 vaccine. CDR1 LNHDA and CDR2 SQIVND come from the germline V gene (reference sequence). V lost 3 bases and J lost 8, with 19 bases in between. The CDR3 has 15 amino acids. The source material was CD4+ T cells from PBMCs cultured without peptide, sampled after COVID-19 vaccination. The rearrangement uses TRBV19 and TRBJ1-1; TRBD1 is a possible D gene (6 bases). The clonotype was recovered from a human donor who received a COVID-19 vaccine. CDR3: CASSIPSGASEEAFF. The CDR3 region has the DNA TGTGCCAGTAGTATTCCTTCAGGGGCCTCGGAGGAAGCTTTCTTT. The whole variable domain, filled in from reference TRBV19 and TRBJ1-1, reads DGGITQSPKYLFRKEGQNVTLSCEQNLNHDAMYWYRQDPGQGLRLIYYSQIVNDFQKGDIAEGYSVSREKKESFPLTVTSAQKNPTAFYLCASSIPSGASEEAFFGQGTRLTVV.